These 19 T cell receptor beta chains were all obtained from the same sample, sequenced in a study of T cells in Graves' hyperthyroidism and ophthalmopathy. RNA transcripts yielded amplified TCR beta CDR3 regions. A first-round RT-PCR of the TCR CDR3 used the HTBI primer set. Each CDR3 protein is one row after TCRdb ran MiXCR on the multiplex PCR reads. The data hold about half a million distinct CDR3 sequences, with roughly a sixth observed a single time. The sequenced sample was blood. These receptors originate from a woman under 40 with Graves' ophthalmopathy.

This chain joins TRBV6-1 and TRBJ1-2; the D gene is possibly TRBD1 (5 bases). Germline values: CDR1 MNHNS, CDR2 SASEGT. CDR3 size: 14 residues. Trimming shortened V by 6 bases and J by 5 bases, and 16 bases separated the two germline ends. The CDR3: CASSWTPEVYGYTF. The CDR3, as DNA: TGTGCCAGCAGCTGGACACCGGAGGTGTATGGCTACACCTTC.

This clonotype was found many times. One junction end disagrees with the germline gene, perhaps due to a read error. The J gene is TRBJ2-6, the V gene TRBV2; 11 nucleotides match TRBD1. Germline lookup yields CDR1 SNHLY and CDR2 FYNNEI. CDR3 size: 19 residues. DNA for the CDR3: TGTGCCAGCAGGCCGGGACAGGGGGTCTCTTACTCTAGGGCCAACGTCCTGACTTTC. This codes for CASRPGQGVSYSRANVLTF.

This sequence joins TRBV10-2 and TRBJ2-3; no reliable D call. This CDR3 comprises 15 residues. Trimming took 4 bases from V and 2 from J, leaving 13 bases between them. The V gene's germline CDR1 is WSHSY and CDR2 SAAADI. The CDR3 nucleotides are TGCGCCAGCAGTGGGGCAGGCCAGGTCACAGATACGCAGTATTTT. It yields the protein CASSGAGQVTDTQYF.

This clonotype was seen at least ten times. The V gene is TRBV28, the J gene TRBJ2-5; D remains ambiguous. This CDR3 comprises 13 residues. V was cut by 8 bases and J by 2 bases, with 12 bases left in between. Germline CDR1 is MDHEN and CDR2 is SYDVKM. CDR3 DNA: TGTGCCAGCGCCCGCGTCCTACAAGAGACCCAGTACTTC. Protein: CASARVLQETQYF.

The table lists this clonotype with many counts. This chain connects TRBV9 to TRBJ2-1, with no clear D. The CDR3 is made up of 14 amino acids. Germline CDR1 is SGDLS and CDR2 is YYNGEE. The V gene lost 1 base and the J gene lost 5 bases, with 10 bases spanning the gap. CDR3 loop: CASSVMVQNNEQFF. CDR3 nucleotides: TGTGCCAGCAGCGTAATGGTGCAGAACAATGAGCAGTTCTTC. Supplemented by reference TRBV9 and TRBJ2-1, the full variable domain reads DSGVTQTPKHLITATGQRVTLRCSPRSGDLSVYWYQQSLDQGLQFLIQYYNGEERAKGNILERFSAQQFPDLHSELNLSSLELGDSALYFCASSVMVQNNEQFFGPGTRLTVL.

The chain links TRBV28 to TRBJ2-4; 13 nucleotides match TRBD2. V lost 8 bases to trimming and J lost 0 bases; unmatched junction nucleotides: 10. This CDR3 comprises 18 residues. The germline gives CDR1 MDHEN, CDR2 SYDVKM. The CDR3 spells CASELAGGHPLAKNIQYF. The CDR3, as DNA: TGTGCCAGCGAACTAGCGGGAGGGCATCCTCTAGCCAAAAACATTCAGTACTTC.

This clonotype was detected ten times or more. V and J are TRBV20-1 and TRBJ2-1; TRBD2 matches 12 bases. Germline CDR1 DFQATT, CDR2 SNEGSKA (reference sequence). CDR3 length: 18 residues. V lost 1 base, J lost 7 bases, and 14 bases stayed unmatched. The CDR3 spells CSARVRLSSGRAWNEQFF. CDR3 sequence (DNA): TGCAGTGCTAGAGTCCGCCTGTCTAGCGGGAGGGCCTGGAATGAGCAGTTCTTC.

This clonotype was counted a few times. The chain couples TRBV20-1 to TRBJ2-7, with D unclear. Trimming removed 6 bases from V and 1 base from J, with 10 bases in between. The V gene's germline CDR1 is DFQATT and CDR2 SNEGSKA (reference sequence). There are 12 residues in the CDR3. The CDR3 DNA follows: TGCAGTGCCCCGAAGACTTCCTACGAGCAGTACTTC. Translation gives CSAPKTSYEQYF.

The gene calls are TRBV20-1 and TRBJ2-3; 16 positions match TRBD2. The length of the CDR3 is 16 residues. With V trimmed by 5 bases and J by 5 bases, 7 bases remained unmatched. The germline V gene has CDR1 DFQATT and CDR2 SNEGSKA (reference sequence). CDR3 region: CSALPGLAGGLDTQYF. The CDR3 DNA reads as TGCAGTGCTCTACCGGGACTAGCGGGAGGGCTAGATACGCAGTATTTT.

This clonotype has more than one count but fewer than ten. The V gene is TRBV28, the J gene TRBJ2-5, with 9 positions matching TRBD2. The V gene end was trimmed by 2 bases and the J gene end by 1 base; junction bases not matched to a gene: 5. The CDR3 spans 16 residues. Germline V gene sequence: CDR1 MDHEN, CDR2 SYDVKM. The CDR3 protein is CASSLALAGSQETQYF. The CDR3 bases are TGTGCCAGCAGTTTAGCCCTAGCGGGAAGCCAAGAGACCCAGTACTTC.

This clonotype was detected ten times or more. The rearrangement joins TRBV7-8 to TRBJ2-1, with 9 nucleotides matching TRBD2. CDR1 SGHVS and CDR2 FQNEAQ come from the germline V gene. Trimming removed 5 bases from V and 0 bases from J; junction bases left unmatched: 8. This CDR3 region has 17 residues. The CDR3 loop reads CASSVSPGLASYNEQFF. The CDR3 DNA follows: TGTGCCAGCAGCGTGAGCCCGGGACTAGCCTCCTACAATGAGCAGTTCTTC.

This clonotype has a handful of counts. The V call is TRBV6-2 or TRBV6-3, the J call TRBJ2-1, with 15 nucleotides matching TRBD2. Germline V gene sequence: CDR1 MNHEY, CDR2 SVGEGT. This CDR3 spans 15 amino acids. Trimming removed 8 bases from V and 9 bases from J; junction bases left unmatched: 8. The CDR3 coding sequence is TGTGCCAGCCGCGGACTAGCGGGAGGGCCGGGTGAGCAGTTCTTC. This translates into CASRGLAGGPGEQFF.

This clonotype was observed a handful of times. This chain links TRBV4-1 with TRBJ2-7; TRBD2 is a possible D gene (5 bases). The V gene lost 0 bases and the J gene lost 3 bases, with 18 bases spanning the gap. The germline V gene encodes CDR1 MGHRA and CDR2 YSYEKL. The CDR3 is 17 residues long. CDR3 residues: CASSQELTTGILYEQYF. CDR3 sequence (DNA): TGCGCCAGCAGCCAAGAATTAACAACCGGGATCCTCTACGAGCAGTACTTC.

This clonotype was seen repeatedly, ten times or more. The chain links TRBV3-1 to TRBJ2-1; 12 positions agree with TRBD2. V lost 3 bases and J lost 9; bases outside the gene matches: 6. In germline, CDR1 is LGHDT, CDR2 YNNKEL (reference sequence). This CDR3 is 15 amino acids long. Written as DNA, the CDR3 is TGTGCCAGCAGCCAGCAGACTAGCGGGAGTGGTGAGCAGTTCTTC. It encodes CASSQQTSGSGEQFF.

This clonotype has at least ten counts. The chain combines TRBV7-8 with TRBJ1-5; D may be TRBD1 (6 bases). CDR3 length: 16 amino acids. V dropped 1 base and J dropped 7 bases, with 17 bases sitting between them. Germline CDR1 SGHVS, CDR2 FQNEAQ. The CDR3: CASSLEGGTLGQPQHF. CDR3 nucleotide sequence: TGTGCCAGCAGCTTAGAAGGGGGGACCCTCGGCCAGCCCCAGCATTTT.

This clonotype turned up a few times. The rearrangement joins TRBV20-1 to TRBJ2-7, with D perhaps matching TRBD2 (6 bases). Trimming shortened V by 8 bases and J by 7 bases, and 24 bases separated the two germline ends. The CDR3 is made up of 14 amino acids. Germline V gives CDR1 DFQATT, CDR2 SNEGSKA (reference sequence). In DNA form, the CDR3 reads TGCAGTCCCGATGGGGGGTTGAGTTCGTATGAGCAGTACTTC. This gives the protein CSPDGGLSSYEQYF.

Points on this clonotype: This clone may be a read error of a much larger clone one base away. V usage is TRBV20-1 and J usage is TRBJ2-7, with D perhaps matching TRBD1 (6 bases). Germline values: CDR1 DFQATT, CDR2 SNEGSKA (reference sequence). This CDR3 contains 12 residues. The CDR3 DNA sequence: TGCAGTGCCGGACAGAGCTCCTACGAGCGGTACTTC. It is translated as CSAGQSSYERYF.

This clonotype occurred once. The rearrangement links TRBV19 to TRBJ2-1; 9 nucleotides line up with TRBD1. Per germline, CDR1 LNHDA and CDR2 SQIVND (reference sequence). The ends lost 9 bases at V and 8 bases at J; junction bases unmatched: 14. The CDR3 runs 15 residues. Written as DNA, the CDR3 is TGTGCCAGCCCAAACCAACAGGGGGCGAATGATGAGCAGTTCTTC. Translated: CASPNQQGANDEQFF.

The V call is TRBV27, the J call TRBJ2-5, with 10 positions matching TRBD2. Germline V gene data show CDR1 as MNHEY and CDR2 as SMNVEV (reference sequence). V was pared by 2 bases and J by 1 base, with 4 bases of the junction left unmatched. This CDR3 region has 16 residues. CDR3 protein: CASSLNLAGGQETQYF. The DNA of the CDR3 is TGTGCCAGCAGTTTAAATTTAGCGGGGGGCCAAGAGACCCAGTACTTC.